The source of this TCR beta chain is a study of cytomegalovirus exposure and HLA in healthy donors. Concerning this clone itself: Its specificity is unknown.

60 Vbeta and 13 Jbeta primers were used in PCR. TCRdb keeps only in-frame clones here, not all; method: immunoSEQ multiplex PCR. The sample carries around 260,000 clones, about 80% recorded once. This CDR3 has 15 residues. The ends lost 0 bases at V and 4 bases at J; junction bases unmatched: 7. Germline V gene sequence: CDR1 SGDLS, CDR2 YYNGEE. Overall study findings and caveats: Association of a missense DCLRE1C variant with TCR beta V- and J-gene trimming was reported in a later analysis. According to a later analysis, most TCR beta chains associated with CMV appeared HLA-restricted. The Asian-associated ancestry cluster reportedly had fewer N-insertions than the approximately 690-donor mean in a later analysis.

V usage is TRBV9 and J usage is TRBJ2-7, with 7 bases matching TRBD2. The TCR sequence derives from a girl under 10 years old in good health and CMV-seronegative. Specimen: PBMCs. The CDR3, as DNA: TGTGCCAGCAGCGTAGGCTTGGCGGGAGCGTACGAGCAGTACTTC. It yields the protein CASSVGLAGAYEQYF.